This entry concerns a single T cell receptor (beta chain). The data were obtained in a study of siplizumab effects on memory and regulatory T cells. Sequencing used immunoSEQ multiplex PCR; TCRdb keeps in-frame clones, though not all of them. The table records roughly 100,000 clones, roughly 93% of them present only once. V was pared by 5 bases and J by 6 bases, with 6 bases of the junction left unmatched. CDR1 and CDR2 (germline): GTSNPN, SVGIG (reference sequence). This CDR3 is built from 13 residues. The rearrangement links TRBV30 to TRBJ2-7, with 11 bases identical to TRBD1. The specimen sequenced was CD8+ T cells sorted from blood. The receptor comes from a human donor in good health. CDR3: CAWCPGTGGEQYF. CDR3 DNA sequence: TGTGCCTGGTGTCCCGGGACAGGGGGCGAGCAGTACTTC.